This TCR beta chain was recorded in a study of T cell repertoires in cytomegalovirus infection (dated by TCRdb to the late 2010s). Looking at the study overall: The peptide stimulations were aimed at well-studied HLA-B-restricted epitopes as well as recently identified HLA-C-restricted CMV epitopes, whose presentation resists viral immunomodulation. Donor HLA type was relevant to the analysis, because carriage of CMV infection together with the matching HLA type was indicated by public TCR beta signatures. The study at large found these results: Cumulative frequency of public TCR beta family members discriminated carriers of CMV infection plus the relevant HLA type in this cohort and an independent 352-donor cohort. The ex vivo response was dominated by HLA-C-restricted CMV-specific TCR beta clonotypes, and the single most frequent clonotype in two of eight donors was supplied by these HLA-C-restricted clonotypes.

The germline V gene specifies SGHDT as CDR1 and YYEEEE as CDR2. There are 14 amino acids in the CDR3, from cysteine to phenylalanine inclusive. Only the CDR3 portion is preserved as DNA: 42 bases, with reading frame beginning at the first base. Relative to germline, V is 0 bases shorter and J is 5 bases shorter, with 11 bases between their ends. The sample was run on an Illumina HiSeq 1500. The public reads were quality trimmed at Q25 with fastp and then assembled into clones with MiXCR by TCRdb, keeping productive beta chains. Rows with one shared CDR3 protein collapse into an entry with the most common genes and DNA. In all, the sample holds a few hundred thousand distinct CDR3 sequences, and approximately 22% of those were seen once. The ten largest clones add up to roughly a fifth of the sample. The meaning of the sample's treatment or condition label: in vitro stimulation with specific CMV peptide epitopes to enrich CMV-specific T cells.

Of note for this clonotype: There is no known antigen for this receptor. Base qualities were left out, and no much larger clone turns up one base away.

This sequence was found in a human donor in good health (CMV status not recorded). Some clones in this sample may be carry-over from other donors' samples. The rearrangement joined TRBV5-6 to TRBJ1-1; the D gene lacks a confident call. The source material was cultured PBMCs, sampled from culture after CMV antigen stimulation. The CDR3 protein: CASSLVTVVTEAFF. The DNA is TGTGCCAGCAGCTTGGTTACAGTGGTGACTGAAGCTTTCTTT.